Below, 2 T cell receptor beta chains from the same sample are listed, as sequenced in a study of immune evolution from preneoplasia to lung adenocarcinoma. Sequencing was performed with immunoSEQ multiplex PCR; in TCRdb, only in-frame clones are kept and a portion is missing. The table includes approximately 12,000 clones, roughly 88% detected once. Sequencing used FFPE invasive lung adenocarcinoma tissue. The receptors stem from a person aged 65 to 79 with invasive lung adenocarcinoma.

The V and J genes are TRBV6-1 and TRBJ1-5; 8 bases are a match to TRBD1. The J segment lost 9 bases and the V segment lost 4 bases, leaving 8 bases of the junction unmatched. This CDR3 contains 14 residues. CDR1 and CDR2 from the germline V gene are MNHNS and SASEGT. The CDR3 loop is CASSVDRGIGPQHF. CDR3 in DNA: TGTGCCAGCAGTGTCGACAGGGGCATAGGGCCCCAGCATTTT.

This chain connects TRBV4-2 to TRBJ2-7; D tentatively reads TRBD1 or TRBD2 (6 bases each). Trimming shortened V by 5 bases and J by 3 bases, and 17 bases separated the two germline ends. The length of the CDR3 is 15 residues. The germline gives CDR1 LGHNA, CDR2 YNFKEQ. The CDR3 protein is CASSVGGGSNYEQYF. CDR3 DNA: TGTGCCAGCAGCGTGGGGGGCGGTTCGAACTACGAGCAGTACTTC.